This TCR beta chain was found in a study of blood T cell repertoires in COVID-19. Germline loops: CDR1 MDHEN, CDR2 SYDVKM. This CDR3 has 11 residues. Trimming left V 5 bases short and J 5 bases short, with 6 bases between. TCRdb keeps only in-frame clones here, not all; method: immunoSEQ multiplex PCR. The data contain about 110,000 clones, around 81% of them singletons. This receptor was taken from an older woman with acute or convalescent COVID-19. The specimen sequenced was peripheral blood. The V call is TRBV28, the J call TRBJ1-2, with D unclear. CDR3 region: CASSRDYGYTF. CDR3 DNA sequence: TGTGCCAGCAGTCGGGATTATGGCTACACCTTC.